This entry lists 20 T cell receptor beta chains sequenced from one sample in a study of spatial heterogeneity in lung cancer. Via MiXCR, TCRdb re-called the 5' RACE reads, giving one row per CDR3 protein. The sample includes 10,000 to 15,000 distinct CDR3 sequences, about 3.9% of them seen just once. The time point was: sample taken at primary tumor resection. No cell sorting; template was whole RNA from tumor, lung tissue or PBMC. The sequences come from PBMCs, collected at surgery. These receptor sequences come from a male donor with early-stage non-small cell lung cancer.

This clonotype was found many times. This beta chain came through as a stray read in a library set up for alpha chains, and its size says little. J is TRBJ2-2 and V is TRBV7-9, with 9 bases aligning to TRBD1. This CDR3 spans 17 amino acids. V was clipped by 2 bases and J by 5 bases; unmatched bases: 9. The germline V gene encodes CDR1 SEHNR and CDR2 FQNEAQ (reference sequence). Here the CDR3 DNA reads TGTGCCAGCAGCTTAAAGGGGACAGGGAGAAAGACCGGGGAGCTGTTTTTT. Translated: CASSLKGTGRKTGELFF. Full variable domain (remainder filled in from reference TRBV7-9 and TRBJ2-2): DTGVSQNPRHKITKRGQNVTFRCDPISEHNRLYWYRQTLGQGPEFLTYFQNEAQLEKSRLLSDRFSAERPKGSFSTLEIQRTEQGDSAMYLCASSLKGTGRKTGELFFGEGSRLTVL.

This clonotype has just a few counts. This beta chain lies outside the target of a library built for alpha chains; its clone size means little. The chain combines TRBV5-4 with TRBJ2-1, with 13 nucleotides matching TRBD2. This CDR3 has 16 residues. Germline CDR1 SGHNT, CDR2 YYREEE (reference sequence). J was trimmed by 6 bases and V by 4 bases; bases with no gene match: 7. The CDR3 nucleotides read TGTGCCAGCAGCCCCCTACTAGCGGGAGGGCCCAATGAGCAGTTCTTC. It translates to CASSPLLAGGPNEQFF.

By share, this clonotype counts as medium-sized. A library made for alpha chains picked up this beta chain off target, so its size means little. The V call is TRBV7-3, the J call TRBJ2-5, with D unresolved. Germline CDR1 SGHTA, CDR2 FQGTGA. The germline V and J ends were trimmed by 1 base and 2 bases, with 8 bases remaining between them. The CDR3 is 14 amino acids. CDR3 loop: CASSLNPSQETQYF. The CDR3 DNA is TGTGCCAGCAGCTTAAATCCCAGTCAAGAGACCCAGTACTTC.

In this sample, this clonotype turned up many times. This beta chain represents an off-target read in a library built for alpha chains; its size is of limited meaning. The chain is built from TRBV4-2 and TRBJ2-1; D possibly matches TRBD1 or TRBD2 (5 bases each). The CDR3 consists of 18 residues. V lost 0 bases and J 12 bases, leaving 27 bases between the germline ends. The germline CDR1 and CDR2 sequences are LGHNA and YNFKEQ. The CDR3 here is CASSQDNGRGTRPPWQFF. The CDR3 DNA is TGTGCCAGCAGCCAAGATAACGGTAGGGGAACTAGGCCCCCTTGGCAGTTCTTC.

Comment on this clonotype: Little can be read into the size of this beta chain, an off-target read in a library designed for alpha chains. The chain employs TRBV6-1 and TRBJ2-2, with a tentative D call TRBD2 (5 bases). CDR1 and CDR2 (germline): MNHNS, SASEGT. V was shortened by 6 bases and J by 2 bases, with 10 bases between the two germline ends. This CDR3 spans 14 amino acids. CDR3 in DNA: TGTGCCAGCAGAGGAGCGGCTAACACCGGGGAGCTGTTTTTT. Residues: CASRGAANTGELFF.

This clonotype came up many times. Little can be read into the size of this beta chain, an off-target read in a library designed for alpha chains. This chain joins TRBV6-1 and TRBJ2-3; 9 positions agree with TRBD2. The CDR3 spans 16 residues. Per germline, CDR1 MNHNS and CDR2 SASEGT. V lost 4 bases and J lost 1; bases outside the gene matches: 6. CDR3 coding DNA: TGTGCCAGCAGTGGGGCGCTAGCGGGGCGCACAGATACGCAGTATTTT. It specifies CASSGALAGRTDTQYF.

This clonotype was seen repeatedly, ten times or more. Being off target in a library aimed at alpha chains, this beta chain has a size of little meaning. The V gene is TRBV28, the J gene TRBJ2-4; maybe TRBD1 (6 bases). Germline-derived CDR1 and CDR2 are MDHEN and SYDVKM. V lost 8 bases and J 5 bases, leaving 16 bases between the germline ends. The CDR3 sequence is 14 residues long. CDR3: CASRLQGLQNIQYF. CDR3 sequence (DNA): TGTGCCAGCCGGCTGCAGGGGCTTCAAAACATTCAGTACTTC.

This clonotype was seen a few times. Because this beta chain is a stray read in a library intended to capture alpha chains, its abundance should not be given much weight. J is TRBJ2-2 and V is TRBV7-2; TRBD1 agrees at 8 bases. Germline V lookup: CDR1 SGHTA, CDR2 FQGNSA. This CDR3 comprises 16 residues. V shed 4 bases and J 8 bases; nucleotides not matched to a gene: 12. The chain's CDR3 is CASSSRTGILLGELFF. CDR3 nucleotide sequence: TGTGCCAGCAGCTCCAGGACAGGGATTCTTTTAGGGGAGCTGTTTTTT.

The sample holds a few counts of this clonotype. Found in a library prepared for alpha chains, this beta chain is an off-target read, and its abundance has little meaning. V gene TRBV2 combines with J gene TRBJ1-4; D is unresolved. This CDR3 region has 13 residues. CDR1 and CDR2 from the germline V gene are SNHLY and FYNNEI. Trimming removed 10 bases at V and 4 bases at J, with 13 bases between. In DNA, the CDR3 is TGTGCCACCTCGGGCAGCTTTAATGAAAAACTGTTTTTT. The encoded protein is CATSGSFNEKLFF.

Ten or more counts support this clonotype. The size of this beta chain means little, since it is a stray read in a library made for alpha chains. This chain uses TRBV14 with TRBJ2-1, with TRBD2 matching over 8 bases. Germline values: CDR1 SGHDN, CDR2 FVKESK. The CDR3 consists of 15 residues. Trimming cost V 4 bases and J 8 bases; bases outside gene matches: 10. This CDR3 reads CASSPLGGRWDEQFF. CDR3 in DNA: TGTGCCAGCAGCCCCCTAGGCGGGAGGTGGGATGAGCAGTTCTTC.

Many counts were recorded for this clonotype. This beta chain came through as a stray read in a library set up for alpha chains, and its size says little. The rearrangement uses TRBV24-1 and TRBJ2-1; 8 positions agree with TRBD2. Germline loops: CDR1 KGHDR, CDR2 SFDVKD. The CDR3 is 16 amino acids. Losses at the gene ends were 9 bases for V and 3 bases for J; bases not matched to a gene: 12. In DNA, the CDR3 is TGTGCCACCTCCAGAGGGCTAGCGGGCCGCTACAATGAGCAGTTCTTC. The encoded protein is CATSRGLAGRYNEQFF.

This clonotype was observed at least ten times. Being off target in a library aimed at alpha chains, this beta chain has a size of little meaning. The chain carries TRBV9 and TRBJ2-5, with TRBD1 identical over 9 bases. V lost 3 bases and J lost 5; bases outside the gene matches: 5. This CDR3 region has 14 residues. CDR1 and CDR2 from the germline V gene are SGDLS and YYNGEE. CDR3 sequence reads: CASSGGQGRETQYF. CDR3 sequence (DNA): TGTGCCAGCAGCGGCGGACAGGGGAGGGAGACCCAGTACTTC.

This clonotype was seen repeatedly, ten times or more. The library was designed around alpha chains, so this beta chain is a stray read whose abundance carries little weight. CDR3: CASSYFGTGAIRAPLHF. As DNA, the CDR3 is TGTGCCAGCAGTTACTTCGGGACAGGGGCTATACGGGCACCCCTCCACTTT. This chain links TRBV6-5 with TRBJ1-6; TRBD1 aligns across 10 bases. V dropped 1 base and J dropped 11; count of bases not matched to a gene: 11. From germline, CDR1 is MNHEY and CDR2 SVGAGI. CDR3 length: 17 residues.

In its sample, this clonotype was seen many times. In a library made to pick up alpha chains, this beta chain is a stray read with a size that means little. The rearrangement links TRBV6-7 to TRBJ2-7, with no clear D. TRBV6-7 is assigned to the ORF class and has an uncertain function. This CDR3 spans 16 amino acids. Trimming cost V 2 bases and J 3 bases, with 17 bases left between them. DNA of the CDR3: TGTGCCAGCAGTTACGCAGACGGACCGGGCCTCTACGAGCAGTACTTC. It codes for CASSYADGPGLYEQYF.

This clonotype was seen at least ten times. Since it is a stray read in a library aimed at alpha chains, this beta chain has a size that is not meaningful. The rearrangement links TRBV20-1 to TRBJ2-3; 12 bases map to TRBD2. The CDR3 covers 16 residues. The V segment lost 5 bases and the J segment 2 bases; nucleotides outside the gene matches: 8. Germline loops: CDR1 DFQATT, CDR2 SNEGSKA (reference sequence). In nucleotides, the CDR3 is TGCAGTGCTCCCCTGTCTAGCGGGAGGGCCACAGATACGCAGTATTTT. Protein: CSAPLSSGRATDTQYF.

This clonotype was detected ten times or more. This beta chain lies outside the target of a library built for alpha chains; its clone size means little. This rearrangement joins TRBV20-1 to TRBJ2-3; 7 nucleotides line up with TRBD2. CDR3 size: 14 residues. Germline V lookup: CDR1 DFQATT, CDR2 SNEGSKA (reference sequence). Unmatched junction bases numbered 4, after V lost 2 bases and J lost 2 bases. In nucleotides, the CDR3 is TGCAGTGCTAGAAAAGCGGGGATCACAGATACGCAGTATTTT. This gives the protein CSARKAGITDTQYF.

On this clonotype: This beta chain is an unintended read in a library built for alpha chains; its size means little. This chain links TRBV4-1 with TRBJ2-7, with D unresolved. Germline V CDR1 and CDR2: MGHRA, YSYEKL. The CDR3 covers 13 residues. The ends were cut back, 4 bases at V and 4 bases at J, with 11 bases in the middle. In DNA, the CDR3 is TGCGCCAGCAGCCGGACGGACGCGTACGAGCAGTACTTC. Its protein is CASSRTDAYEQYF.

This clonotype occurred many times. This beta chain represents an off-target read in a library built for alpha chains; its size is of limited meaning. V and J are TRBV4-2 and TRBJ2-2; D might be TRBD1 or TRBD2, each matching 5 bases. Germline V lookup: CDR1 LGHNA, CDR2 YNFKEQ. The V gene lost 3 bases and the J gene lost 6 bases, with 14 bases spanning the gap. The CDR3 extends over 15 amino acids. This CDR3 is CASSHQARGAGELFF. Written as DNA, the CDR3 is TGTGCCAGCAGCCACCAAGCCCGGGGCGCCGGGGAGCTGTTTTTT.

This clonotype occurred many times. Within a library made for alpha chains, this beta chain is off target, and its count is uninformative. CDR3 nucleotides: TGTGCCAGCAGCTTAGGTGTAGGAAGGACAGATACGCAGTATTTT. Its translation: CASSLGVGRTDTQYF. The chain uses TRBV7-2 and TRBJ2-3, with D unclear. CDR1 SGHTA and CDR2 FQGNSA come from the germline V gene. The CDR3 sequence is 15 residues long. The V end lost 1 base, the J end lost 3 bases, and 11 bases lay between the germline ends.

This clonotype was seen many times. A library prepared for alpha chains yielded this beta chain as an off-target read; its size is of little meaning. The chain combines TRBV14 with TRBJ2-4; TRBD1 aligns across 7 bases. The CDR3 contains 15 residues. CDR1 is SGHDN and CDR2 is FVKESK in the germline V gene. The junction had 6 bases not matched to a gene; V was cut back by 3 bases and J by 4 bases. The CDR3 sequence is CASSQGQTVKNIQYF. In nucleotides, the CDR3 is TGTGCCAGCAGCCAGGGACAGACAGTAAAAAACATTCAGTACTTC.